This T cell receptor beta chain was retrieved from a study of CD8+ T cells in alopecia areata. Broader study findings: Normal scalp showed lower clonality than lesional scalp, especially alopecia totalis/universalis.

The treatment is: oral pan-JAK inhibitor, 5-10 mg twice daily. PBMCs yielded sorted CD4+ and CD8+ T cells. The authors extracted RNA and reverse transcribed it into cDNA as the sequencing template. Generated by immunoSEQ multiplex PCR, the TCRdb table keeps only in-frame clones and is missing some. This repertoire shows around 180,000 clones, roughly 60% found once; its top ten account for about 0.94%. In regard to this clone: What it binds is not known.

The CDR3 loop spans 12 amino acids. Trimming removed 6 bases from V and 7 bases from J; junction bases left unmatched: 3. The germline V gene encodes CDR1 WNHNN and CDR2 SYGVQD (reference sequence). The sequence derives from a human donor with alopecia areata. The input for sequencing was CD4+ T cells sorted from blood, taken at week 24, from a patient treated with tofacitinib. The chain combines TRBV10-1 with TRBJ2-1; 7 bases agree with TRBD1. The CDR3: CASSRDRNEQFF. For the CDR3, the DNA is TGCGCCAGCAGCCGGGACAGAAATGAGCAGTTCTTC.